Following are 19 T cell receptor beta chains from one sample sequenced in a study of molecular identifiers for immune sequencing clone quantification. TCRdb called the PCR reads again in MiXCR, with one record for every CDR3 protein. The repertoire holds 70,000 to 90,000 distinct CDR3 sequences, with 21% as singletons. Input material: naive CD8+ T cells from blood, with Jurkat cell RNA spiked in. Sample subset: FACS-sorted CD8+CD4-CCR7+CD45RA+ naive T cells. The receptors derive from a human donor in good health. Some libraries in this study had Jurkat cell RNA spiked in.

This clonotype was counted a few times. A much larger clone lies a single base off, so this may be a read error. V usage is TRBV5-6 and J usage is TRBJ2-5; D remains ambiguous. Germline V gene sequence: CDR1 SGHDT, CDR2 YYEEEE. The CDR3 is 14 residues long. CDR3 sequence (DNA): TGTACCAGCAGCTTGGTTGCAGATCGAGAGACCCAGTACTTC. Protein product: CTSSLVADRETQYF.

This clonotype was picked up many times. V and J are TRBV6-5 and TRBJ2-1, with a possible D match to TRBD1 (6 bases). Trimming stripped 5 bases from V and 8 bases from J, with 28 bases between. CDR1 MNHEY and CDR2 SVGAGI come from the germline V gene. This CDR3 is 18 amino acids long. The CDR3 reads CASSLSFLGAALKDEQFF. CDR3 DNA: TGTGCCAGCAGTCTAAGTTTCTTGGGGGCCGCTCTGAAAGATGAGCAGTTCTTC.

This clonotype was seen more than once but under ten times. The chain couples TRBV13 to TRBJ2-2, with a tentative D call TRBD2 (7 bases). CDR3 length: 16 amino acids. The V end was cut by 3 bases, the J end by 5 bases, with 16 bases between. CDR1 PRHDT and CDR2 FYEKMQ come from the germline V gene (reference sequence). The CDR3 DNA follows: TGTGCCAGCAGCTTCCAGGCGCGGGGGCAGACCGGGGAGCTGTTTTTT. Translated, it gives CASSFQARGQTGELFF.

This clonotype was counted many times. The rearrangement uses TRBV7-3 and TRBJ1-1; a possible D gene is TRBD1 (5 bases). The CDR3 is 13 amino acids. Trimming removed 2 bases from V and 1 base from J, with 5 bases in between. The V gene's germline CDR1 is SGHTA and CDR2 FQGTGA. The CDR3 is CASSLGQNTEAFF. DNA for the CDR3: TGTGCCAGCAGCTTAGGACAGAACACTGAAGCTTTCTTT.

This clonotype was seen a handful of times. A single base separates this from a much larger clone, so it may be a read error. The J gene is TRBJ2-3, the V gene TRBV13; D is ambiguous. Germline V CDR1 and CDR2: PRHDT, FYEKMQ (reference sequence). The CDR3 is 13 amino acids. This CDR3 is CASSPYLTDTQCF. CDR3 nucleotides: TGTGCCAGCAGCCCTTACCTCACAGATACGCAGTGTTTT.

This clonotype occurred many times. CDR3 sequence reads: CASSYSSSFEAFF. The DNA for the CDR3 is TGTGCCAGCAGTTACTCGAGTTCCTTTGAAGCTTTCTTT. The chain combines TRBV6-5 with TRBJ1-1; the D is unclear. Germline values: CDR1 MNHEY, CDR2 SVGAGI. The CDR3 loop spans 13 amino acids. V lost 0 bases, J lost 7 bases, and 9 bases lay in between.

This clonotype came up many times. The CDR3: CASSQEGLAVYNEQFF. The CDR3 bases are TGCGCCAGCAGCCAAGAAGGACTAGCGGTATACAATGAGCAGTTCTTC. This sequence joins TRBV4-3 and TRBJ2-1; 10 bases are a match to TRBD2. CDR3 length: 16 amino acids. Germline CDR1 is LGHNA and CDR2 is YSLEER. The V segment lost 0 bases and the J segment 4 bases; nucleotides outside the gene matches: 3.

For this clonotype: This clone may be a read error of a much larger clone one base away. V gene TRBV7-9 combines with J gene TRBJ2-4; TRBD1 is a possible D gene (6 bases). CDR1 is SEHNR, CDR2 FQNEAQ, per germline (reference sequence). The CDR3 contains 12 residues. The CDR3 region has the DNA TGTGCCAACAGCTTTCAGGGGTACATTCAGTACTTC. Translating it yields CANSFQGYIQYF.

This clonotype has a single count. One end of the junction fails to match germline, which may point to a read error. The genes are TRBV10-3 and TRBJ2-5; 7 bases are shared with TRBD2. The V gene's germline CDR1 is ENHRY and CDR2 SYGVKD. CDR3 length: 16 residues. The CDR3 DNA sequence: TGTGCCATCAGTGAGTCGGTGGGAGGGGAGAAGGAGACCCAGTGCTTC. Translation gives CAISESVGGEKETQCF.

This clonotype was seen a single time. Possible read error: a much larger clone is one base away. The chain uses TRBV6-5 and TRBJ2-7; no clear D. There are 14 residues in the CDR3. Germline V gene data show CDR1 as MNHEY and CDR2 as SVGAGI. V was cut by 0 bases and J by 8 bases, with 14 bases left in between. CDR3 sequence reads: CASSYSLGTRKQYF. The CDR3 DNA reads TGTGCCAGCAGTTACTCTTTGGGAACGCGGAAGCAGTACTTC.

This clonotype was observed a handful of times. J is TRBJ2-3 and V is TRBV19; the D is unclear. Trimming left V 5 bases short and J 6 bases short, with 12 bases between. Germline V CDR1 and CDR2: LNHDA, SQIVND (reference sequence). The CDR3 loop spans 13 amino acids. CDR3 region: CASSAPSGDTQYF. The CDR3 nucleotides read TGTGCCAGTAGTGCCCCCTCCGGGGATACGCAGTATTTT.

This clonotype was observed at least ten times. The chain joins TRBV20-1 to TRBJ1-5; the match to TRBD1 covers 9 bases. V was clipped by 3 bases and J by 3 bases; unmatched bases: 9. The germline gives CDR1 DFQATT, CDR2 SNEGSKA (reference sequence). The CDR3 contains 16 residues. CDR3 DNA sequence: TGCAGTGCTAGGCCCCGGGACAGGGTCGACAATCAGCCCCAGCATTTT. Translating gives CSARPRDRVDNQPQHF.

The chain employs TRBV7-9 and TRBJ2-1; D possibly corresponds to TRBD2 (7 bases). Germline lookup yields CDR1 SEHNR and CDR2 FQNEAQ (reference sequence). Trimming pared 5 bases from V and 6 bases from J, leaving 17 bases between. The CDR3 is 15 amino acids. DNA for the CDR3: TGTGCCAGCAGCCGTTCGACTAGCAGGGGCAATGAGCAGTTCTTC. This gives the protein CASSRSTSRGNEQFF.

A word on this clonotype: This may come from a read error, since a much larger clone is one base off. The CDR3 loop reads CASSRGTGAYEQYF. Here the CDR3 DNA reads TGTGCCAGCTCCAGGGGGACAGGGGCCTACGAGCAGTACTTC. The rearrangement links TRBV27 to TRBJ2-7; 10 bases are shared with TRBD1. The junction had 6 bases not matched to a gene; V was cut back by 8 bases and J by 2 bases. CDR1 MNHEY and CDR2 SMNVEV come from the germline V gene (reference sequence). The CDR3 loop spans 14 amino acids.

Only a few counts were recorded for this clonotype. J is TRBJ2-7 and V is TRBV28; the match to TRBD2 covers 12 bases. Germline values: CDR1 MDHEN, CDR2 SYDVKM. Trimming took 4 bases from V and 3 from J; bases not matched to a gene: 4. The CDR3 has 15 residues. The CDR3 coding sequence is TGTGCCAGCAGTTCTAGACTAGCGGGAGACTACGAGCAGTACTTC. This encodes CASSSRLAGDYEQYF.

This chain connects TRBV19 to TRBJ1-1; D is undetermined. The germline gives CDR1 LNHDA, CDR2 SQIVND (reference sequence). CDR3 length equals 13 residues. The V end lost 4 bases, the J end lost 4 bases, and 10 bases lay between the germline ends. Here the CDR3 reads CASSRSASTEAFF. For the CDR3, the DNA is TGTGCCAGTAGTAGGAGCGCTAGCACTGAAGCTTTCTTT. Full variable domain (missing parts from reference TRBV19 and TRBJ1-1): DGGITQSPKYLFRKEGQNVTLSCEQNLNHDAMYWYRQDPGQGLRLIYYSQIVNDFQKGDIAEGYSVSREKKESFPLTVTSAQKNPTAFYLCASSRSASTEAFFGQGTRLTVV.

The rearrangement uses TRBV4-3 and TRBJ2-3; D unclear. Germline lookup yields CDR1 LGHNA and CDR2 YSLEER. This CDR3 has 18 amino acids. V dropped 1 base and J dropped 5 bases, with 22 bases sitting between them. The CDR3 bases are TGCGCCAGCAGCCAAGGCGATAAAATAGGGTCAGGTTTAGATACGCAGTATTTT. Amino acid sequence: CASSQGDKIGSGLDTQYF.

The rearrangement uses TRBV2 and TRBJ1-5; D not resolved. CDR3 length: 13 amino acids. Trimming stripped 4 bases from V and 2 bases from J, with 6 bases between. Looked up from germline, CDR1 is SNHLY and CDR2 is FYNNEI. This CDR3 is CASSGSGNQPQHF. In DNA, the CDR3 is TGTGCCAGCAGTGGGTCAGGCAATCAGCCCCAGCATTTT.

Details on this clonotype: A much larger clone sits a single nucleotide away, making a read error possible. The chain couples TRBV7-9 to TRBJ1-1, with no clear D. The CDR3 consists of 13 residues. The germline V and J ends were trimmed by 4 bases and 7 bases, with 13 bases remaining between them. Germline lookup yields CDR1 SEHNR and CDR2 FQNEAQ (reference sequence). The CDR3 loop is CASSYVNLIEAFF. CDR3 coding DNA: TGTGCCAGCAGCTACGTCAATTTGATTGAAGCTTTCTTT.